These 15 T cell receptor beta chains were sequenced from one sample in a study of human T cells and chemical hapten exposure. MiXCR, applied by TCRdb to the RACE reads, yields one record per CDR3 protein. The sample comprises 180,000 or so distinct CDR3 sequences, about a fifth of which are singletons, and approximately 6.4% rests with the top ten. Time point indicated: patch test 1, 2 weeks after DPC sensitization. Treatment indicated: therapeutic diphenylcyclopropenone sensitization with weekly scalp DPC. Source: whole blood, taken in connection with sensitization to the hapten diphenylcyclopropenone (DPC). These receptors were taken from a woman in her 50s with alopecia areata. Some clones in this sample may be carry-over from other donors' samples.

In its sample, this clonotype was seen a few times. The chain has TRBV7-9 and TRBJ1-1; D gene unclear. The CDR3 is 12 residues long. V lost 5 bases, J lost 6 bases, and 10 bases lay in between. In germline, CDR1 is SEHNR, CDR2 FQNEAQ (reference sequence). CDR3 residues: CASSRESAEAFF. CDR3 DNA sequence: TGTGCCAGCAGCAGAGAGAGCGCTGAAGCTTTCTTT.

The CDR3 sequence is CSVRTGGRTTEAFF. The CDR3 bases are TGCAGCGTAAGGACAGGGGGCAGGACCACTGAAGCTTTCTTT. The chain has TRBV29-1 and TRBJ1-1, with TRBD1 matching over 11 bases. The germline V gene encodes CDR1 SQVTM and CDR2 ANQGSEA. V dropped 6 bases and J dropped 4; count of bases not matched to a gene: 7. CDR3 length: 14 amino acids.

The chain couples TRBV19 to TRBJ2-2; no clear D. Germline V lookup: CDR1 LNHDA, CDR2 SQIVND (reference sequence). V lost 9 bases and J lost 8, with 19 bases in between. This CDR3 spans 14 amino acids. The CDR3 sequence is CARSLTRFPGELFF. For the CDR3, the DNA is TGTGCCAGGAGCCTAACGAGGTTTCCAGGGGAGCTGTTTTTT. The complete variable domain, with remaining parts taken from reference TRBV19 and TRBJ2-2, reads DGGITQSPKYLFRKEGQNVTLSCEQNLNHDAMYWYRQDPGQGLRLIYYSQIVNDFQKGDIAEGYSVSREKKESFPLTVTSAQKNPTAFYLCARSLTRFPGELFFGEGSRLTVL.

This clonotype occurred a few times. The chain combines TRBV3-1 with TRBJ2-3; 10 bases align to TRBD2. The V gene's germline CDR1 is LGHDT and CDR2 YNNKEL (reference sequence). The V and J ends lost 0 bases and 6 bases, in that order; junction bases with no gene match: 6. CDR3 length: 16 residues. CDR3 DNA sequence: TGTGCCAGCAGCCAAGATCTGCCAGCGGGAGGGGATACGCAGTATTTT. This gives the protein CASSQDLPAGGDTQYF.

The genes are TRBV2 and TRBJ1-3; no clear D gene. Trimming removed 8 bases at V and 0 bases at J, with 11 bases between. The length of the CDR3 is 14 residues. Looked up from germline, CDR1 is SNHLY and CDR2 is FYNNEI. CDR3 sequence reads: CASRTDISGNTIYF. The CDR3, as DNA: TGTGCCAGCCGGACGGATATCTCTGGAAACACCATATATTTT.

This clonotype was observed a handful of times. J is TRBJ2-7 and V is TRBV6-6, with TRBD2 as a possible D gene (5 bases). Per germline, CDR1 MNHNY and CDR2 SVGAGI (reference sequence). The CDR3 is made up of 13 amino acids. V dropped 5 bases and J dropped 0 bases, with 8 bases sitting between them. CDR3: CASSRRASYEQYF. Written as DNA, the CDR3 is TGTGCCAGCAGTCGGCGGGCCTCCTACGAGCAGTACTTC.

Many counts were recorded for this clonotype. This chain joins TRBV9 and TRBJ1-1; 8 positions agree with TRBD1. From germline, CDR1 is SGDLS and CDR2 YYNGEE. This CDR3 has 16 amino acids. The trim removed 4 bases at V and 1 base at J, leaving 9 bases unmatched. CDR3 amino acids: CASSHGAGTGNTEAFF. The CDR3 DNA reads TGTGCCAGCAGCCACGGAGCCGGGACAGGGAACACTGAAGCTTTCTTT.

This clonotype has at least ten counts. V usage is TRBV5-5 and J usage is TRBJ1-1, with D unclear. Trimming took 0 bases from V and 1 from J, leaving 7 bases between them. CDR3 length: 14 residues. Germline assignment: CDR1 SGHKS and CDR2 YYEKEE (reference sequence). CDR3 sequence reads: CASSLAGPNTEAFF. CDR3 in DNA: TGTGCCAGCAGCTTGGCGGGTCCGAACACTGAAGCTTTCTTT.

The chain carries TRBV6-5 and TRBJ2-3; D unclear. V was cut by 5 bases and J by 4 bases, with 10 bases left in between. The germline V gene has CDR1 MNHEY and CDR2 SVGAGI. This CDR3 contains 13 residues. This CDR3 is CASSPLYSDTQYF. In DNA form, the CDR3 reads TGTGCCAGCAGTCCACTATATTCAGATACGCAGTATTTT.

Remarks on this clonotype: Given a much more abundant clone one base away, this may be a read error. The chain carries TRBV2 and TRBJ2-2; the D is unclear. V dropped 8 bases and J dropped 4 bases, with 14 bases sitting between them. The CDR3 covers 14 residues. Germline CDR1 and CDR2: SNHLY and FYNNEI. The chain's CDR3 is CASFAAFRTGELFF. CDR3 nucleotide sequence: TGTGCCAGCTTCGCCGCGTTCCGCACCGGGGAGCTGTTTTTT.

The V gene is TRBV20-1, the J gene TRBJ2-5, with TRBD2 matching over 11 bases. Germline V gene sequence: CDR1 DFQATT, CDR2 SNEGSKA (reference sequence). The CDR3 is 16 residues long. The V and J ends lost 3 bases and 4 bases, in that order; junction bases with no gene match: 10. The CDR3 loop reads CSASVPVAGGGETQYF. The CDR3 nucleotides read TGCAGTGCTAGTGTCCCGGTAGCGGGAGGGGGAGAGACCCAGTACTTC.

The V and J genes are TRBV20-1 and TRBJ1-2; D uncertain. This CDR3 has 15 residues. The V and J ends lost 3 bases and 0 bases respectively, with 14 bases between them. Germline loops: CDR1 DFQATT, CDR2 SNEGSKA (reference sequence). CDR3 DNA sequence: TGCAGTGCTAGTTACCCCCTGGGCCCTAACTATGGCTACACCTTC. This encodes CSASYPLGPNYGYTF.

The chain has TRBV20-1 and TRBJ1-6, with a possible D match to TRBD1 (6 bases). There are 17 residues in the CDR3. V lost 0 bases to trimming and J lost 9 bases, with 21 bases between them. The germline gives CDR1 DFQATT, CDR2 SNEGSKA (reference sequence). Here the CDR3 reads CSAREGAGLGDSSPLHF. The CDR3 DNA is TGCAGTGCTAGAGAGGGGGCGGGGCTCGGGGATAGTTCACCCCTCCACTTT.

The genes are TRBV7-6 and TRBJ1-1, with D hard to call. The CDR3 has 14 residues. The V and J ends lost 5 bases and 0 bases respectively, with 10 bases between them. The germline CDR1 and CDR2 sequences are SGHVS and FNYEAQ. The CDR3 DNA reads as TGTGCCAGCAGCCCGGACGGGGTGAACACTGAAGCTTTCTTT. This gives the protein CASSPDGVNTEAFF.

The V call is TRBV21-1, the J call TRBJ2-5. TRBV21-1 is a pseudogene segment. This CDR3 is built from 13 residues. CDR3 coding DNA: TGTGCCAGCAGCAATTACGTGGGGAAGACCCAGTACTTC. It codes for CASSNYVGKTQYF.